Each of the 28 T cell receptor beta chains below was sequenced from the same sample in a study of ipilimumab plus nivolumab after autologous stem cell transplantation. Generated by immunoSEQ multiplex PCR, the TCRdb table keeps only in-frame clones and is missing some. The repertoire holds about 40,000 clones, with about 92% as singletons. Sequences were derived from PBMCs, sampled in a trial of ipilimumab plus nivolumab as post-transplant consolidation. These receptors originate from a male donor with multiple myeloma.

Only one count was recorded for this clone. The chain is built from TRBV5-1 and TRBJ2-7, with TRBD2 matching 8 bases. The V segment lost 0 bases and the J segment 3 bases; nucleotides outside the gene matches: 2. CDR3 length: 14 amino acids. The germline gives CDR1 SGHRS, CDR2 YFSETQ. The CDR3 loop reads CASSLVAGIYEQYF. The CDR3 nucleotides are TGCGCCAGCAGCTTGGTAGCGGGGATCTACGAGCAGTACTTC.

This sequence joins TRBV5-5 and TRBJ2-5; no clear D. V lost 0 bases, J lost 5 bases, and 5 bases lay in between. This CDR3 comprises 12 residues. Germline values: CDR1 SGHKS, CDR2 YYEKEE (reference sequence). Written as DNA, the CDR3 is TGTGCCAGCAGCTTGGAGGTCGAGACCCAGTACTTC. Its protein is CASSLEVETQYF.

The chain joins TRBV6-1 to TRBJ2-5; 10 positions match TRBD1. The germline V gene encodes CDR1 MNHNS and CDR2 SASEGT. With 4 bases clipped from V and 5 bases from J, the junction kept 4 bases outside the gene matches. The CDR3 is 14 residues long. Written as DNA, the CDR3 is TGTGCCAGCAGTGGGGACAGGGGTTGGGAGACCCAGTACTTC. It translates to CASSGDRGWETQYF.

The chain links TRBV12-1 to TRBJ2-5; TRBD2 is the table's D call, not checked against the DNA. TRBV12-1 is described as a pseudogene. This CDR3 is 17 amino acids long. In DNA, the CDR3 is TGTGCCAGCTTAACGGAGGGGACTAGCGGGAGAGAGGAGACCCAGTACTTC. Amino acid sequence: CASLTEGTSGREETQYF.

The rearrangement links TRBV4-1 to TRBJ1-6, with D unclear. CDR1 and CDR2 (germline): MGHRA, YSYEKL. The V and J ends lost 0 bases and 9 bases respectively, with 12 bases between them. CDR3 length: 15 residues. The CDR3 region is CASSQDSWTGSPLHF. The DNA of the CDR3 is TGCGCCAGCAGCCAAGATTCATGGACGGGTTCACCCCTCCACTTT.

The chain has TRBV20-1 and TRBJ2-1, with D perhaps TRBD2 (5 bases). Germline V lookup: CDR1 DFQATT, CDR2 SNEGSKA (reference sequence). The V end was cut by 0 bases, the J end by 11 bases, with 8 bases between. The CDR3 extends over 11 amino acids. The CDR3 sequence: CSARDSAKQFF. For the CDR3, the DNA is TGCAGTGCTAGAGATAGCGCGAAGCAGTTCTTC.

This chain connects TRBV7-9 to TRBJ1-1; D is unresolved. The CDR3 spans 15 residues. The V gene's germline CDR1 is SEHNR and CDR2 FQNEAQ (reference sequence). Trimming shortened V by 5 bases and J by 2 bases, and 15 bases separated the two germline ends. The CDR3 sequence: CASSQGSGVNTEAFF. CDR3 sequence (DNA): TGTGCCAGCAGCCAAGGGTCCGGGGTTAACACTGAAGCTTTCTTT.

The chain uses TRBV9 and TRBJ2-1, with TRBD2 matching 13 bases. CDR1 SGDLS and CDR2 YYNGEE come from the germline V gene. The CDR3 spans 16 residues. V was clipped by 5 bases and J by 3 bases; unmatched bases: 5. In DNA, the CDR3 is TGTGCCAGCAGTGGGACTAGCGGGGCAGGCTACAATGAGCAGTTCTTC. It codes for CASSGTSGAGYNEQFF.

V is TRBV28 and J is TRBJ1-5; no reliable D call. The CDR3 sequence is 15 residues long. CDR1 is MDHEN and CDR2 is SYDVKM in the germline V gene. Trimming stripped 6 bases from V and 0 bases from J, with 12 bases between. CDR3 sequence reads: CASSRDKFSNQPQHF. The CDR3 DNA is TGTGCCAGCAGCCGTGACAAGTTTAGCAATCAGCCCCAGCATTTT.

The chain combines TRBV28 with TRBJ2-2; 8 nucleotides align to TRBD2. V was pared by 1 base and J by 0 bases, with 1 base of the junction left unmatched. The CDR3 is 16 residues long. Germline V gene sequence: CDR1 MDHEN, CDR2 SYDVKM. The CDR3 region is CASSLLAGPNTGELFF. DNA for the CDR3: TGTGCCAGCAGTTTATTAGCGGGACCGAACACCGGGGAGCTGTTTTTT. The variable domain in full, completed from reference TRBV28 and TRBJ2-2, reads DVKVTQSSRYLVKRTGEKVFLECVQDMDHENMFWYRQDPGLGLRLIYFSYDVKMKEKGDIPEGYSVSREKKERFSLILESASTNQTSMYLCASSLLAGPNTGELFFGEGSRLTVL.

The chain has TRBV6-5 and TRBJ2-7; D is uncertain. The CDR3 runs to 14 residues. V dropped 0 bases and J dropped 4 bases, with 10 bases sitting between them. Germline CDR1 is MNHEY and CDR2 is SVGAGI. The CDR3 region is CASSYSFRSYEQYF. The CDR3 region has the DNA TGTGCCAGCAGTTACTCCTTTCGTTCATACGAGCAGTACTTC.

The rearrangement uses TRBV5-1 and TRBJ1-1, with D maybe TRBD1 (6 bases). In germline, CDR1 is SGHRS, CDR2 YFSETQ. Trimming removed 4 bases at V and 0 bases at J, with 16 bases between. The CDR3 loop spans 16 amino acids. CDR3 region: CASSKELDSMNTEAFF. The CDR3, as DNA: TGCGCCAGCAGCAAGGAATTGGACAGCATGAACACTGAAGCTTTCTTT.

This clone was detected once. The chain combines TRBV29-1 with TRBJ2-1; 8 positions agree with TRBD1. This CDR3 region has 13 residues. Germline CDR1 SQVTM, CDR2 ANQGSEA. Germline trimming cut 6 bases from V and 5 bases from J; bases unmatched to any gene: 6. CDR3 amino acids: CSVGQGNHNEQFF. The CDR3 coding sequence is TGCAGCGTCGGACAGGGCAACCACAATGAGCAGTTCTTC.

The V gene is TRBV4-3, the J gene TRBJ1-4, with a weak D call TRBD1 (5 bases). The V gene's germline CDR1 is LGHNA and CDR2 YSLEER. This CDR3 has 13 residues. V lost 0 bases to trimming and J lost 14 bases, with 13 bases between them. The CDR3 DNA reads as TGCGCCAGCAGCCAAGAGGTAACAGGTCCGCTGTTTTTT. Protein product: CASSQEVTGPLFF.

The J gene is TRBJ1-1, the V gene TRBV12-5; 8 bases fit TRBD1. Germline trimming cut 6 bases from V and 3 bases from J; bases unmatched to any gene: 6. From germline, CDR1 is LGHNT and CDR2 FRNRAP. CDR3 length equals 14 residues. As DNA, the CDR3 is TGTGCTAGTGGGCCACAGGGGGGATACACTGAAGCTTTCTTT. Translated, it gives CASGPQGGYTEAFF.

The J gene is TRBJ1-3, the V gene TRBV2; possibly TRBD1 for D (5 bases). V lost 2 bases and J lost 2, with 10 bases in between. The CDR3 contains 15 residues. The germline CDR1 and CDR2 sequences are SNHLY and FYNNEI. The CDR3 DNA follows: TGTGCCAGCAGTGAATACAGGTTCACTGGAAACACCATATATTTT. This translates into CASSEYRFTGNTIYF.

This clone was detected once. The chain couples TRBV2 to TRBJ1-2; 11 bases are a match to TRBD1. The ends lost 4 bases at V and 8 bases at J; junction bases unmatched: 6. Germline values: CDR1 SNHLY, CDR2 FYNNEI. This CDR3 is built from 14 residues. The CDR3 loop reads CASSADRGRVGYTF. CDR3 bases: TGTGCCAGCAGTGCGGACAGGGGGCGAGTAGGCTACACCTTC.

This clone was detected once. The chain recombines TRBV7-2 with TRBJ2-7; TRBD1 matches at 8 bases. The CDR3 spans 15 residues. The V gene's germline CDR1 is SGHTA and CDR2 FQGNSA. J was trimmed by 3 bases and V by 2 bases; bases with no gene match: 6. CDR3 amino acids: CASSLQPGGVYEQYF. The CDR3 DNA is TGTGCCAGCAGCTTACAGCCAGGGGGCGTCTACGAGCAGTACTTC.

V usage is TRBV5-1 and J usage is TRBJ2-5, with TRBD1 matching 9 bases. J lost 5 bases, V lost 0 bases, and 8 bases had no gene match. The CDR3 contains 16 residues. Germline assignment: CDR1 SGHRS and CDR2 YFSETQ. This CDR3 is CASSLEGTGTWETQYF. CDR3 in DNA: TGCGCCAGCAGCTTGGAGGGGACAGGGACTTGGGAGACCCAGTACTTC.

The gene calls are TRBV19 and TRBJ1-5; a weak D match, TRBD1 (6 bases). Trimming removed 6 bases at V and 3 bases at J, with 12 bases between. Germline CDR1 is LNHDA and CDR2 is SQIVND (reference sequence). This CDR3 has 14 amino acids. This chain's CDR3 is CASRFSGDNQPQHF. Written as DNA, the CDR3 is TGTGCCAGTAGATTTTCAGGGGACAATCAGCCCCAGCATTTT.

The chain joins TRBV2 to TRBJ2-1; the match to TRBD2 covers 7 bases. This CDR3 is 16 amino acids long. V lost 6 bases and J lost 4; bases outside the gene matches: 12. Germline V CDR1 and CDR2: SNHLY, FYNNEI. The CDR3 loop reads CASSELKAGVYNEQFF. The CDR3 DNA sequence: TGTGCCAGCAGCGAGCTTAAGGCGGGGGTTTACAATGAGCAGTTCTTC.

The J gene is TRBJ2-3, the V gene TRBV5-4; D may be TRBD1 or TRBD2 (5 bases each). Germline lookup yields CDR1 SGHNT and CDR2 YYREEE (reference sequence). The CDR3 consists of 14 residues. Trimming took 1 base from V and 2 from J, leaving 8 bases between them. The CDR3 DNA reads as TGTGCCAGCAGCTTGCACGGGACCACAGATACGCAGTATTTT. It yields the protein CASSLHGTTDTQYF.

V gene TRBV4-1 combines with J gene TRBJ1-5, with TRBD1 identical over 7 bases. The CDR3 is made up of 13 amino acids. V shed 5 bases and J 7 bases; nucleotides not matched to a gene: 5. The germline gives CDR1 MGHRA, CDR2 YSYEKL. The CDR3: CASSRGPRQPQHF. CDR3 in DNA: TGCGCCAGCAGCAGGGGGCCAAGGCAGCCCCAGCATTTT.

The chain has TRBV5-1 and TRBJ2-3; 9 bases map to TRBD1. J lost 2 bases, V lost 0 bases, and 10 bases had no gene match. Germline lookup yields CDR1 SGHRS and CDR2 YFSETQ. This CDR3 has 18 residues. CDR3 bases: TGCGCCAGCAGCTTGGGACTTACAGGGGGCCCTCTCACAGATACGCAGTATTTT. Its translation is CASSLGLTGGPLTDTQYF.

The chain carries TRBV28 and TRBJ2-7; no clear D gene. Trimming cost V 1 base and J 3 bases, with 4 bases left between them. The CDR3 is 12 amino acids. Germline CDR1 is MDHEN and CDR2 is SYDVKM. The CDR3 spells CASSLSSYEQYF. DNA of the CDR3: TGTGCCAGCAGTTTATCCAGCTACGAGCAGTACTTC.

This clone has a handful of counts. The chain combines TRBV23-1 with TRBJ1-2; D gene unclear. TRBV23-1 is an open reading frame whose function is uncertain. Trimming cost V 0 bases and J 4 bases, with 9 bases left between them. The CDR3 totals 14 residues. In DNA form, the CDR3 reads TGCGCCAGCAGTCAATCCGGTGGTGCCTATGGCTACACCTTC. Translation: CASSQSGGAYGYTF.

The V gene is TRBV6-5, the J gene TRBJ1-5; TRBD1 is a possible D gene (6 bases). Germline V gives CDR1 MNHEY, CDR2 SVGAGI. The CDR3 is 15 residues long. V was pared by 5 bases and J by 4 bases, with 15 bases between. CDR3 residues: CASSADRGGNQPQHF. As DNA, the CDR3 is TGTGCCAGCAGTGCGGACAGAGGGGGAAATCAGCCCCAGCATTTT.

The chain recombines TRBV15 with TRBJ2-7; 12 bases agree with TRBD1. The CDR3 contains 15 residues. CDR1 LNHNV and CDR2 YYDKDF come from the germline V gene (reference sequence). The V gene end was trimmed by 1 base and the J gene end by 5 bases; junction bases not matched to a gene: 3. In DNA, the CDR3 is TGTGCCACCAGCAGAGCAGGGACAGGGGGCCACGAGCAGTACTTC. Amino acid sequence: CATSRAGTGGHEQYF.